This TCR beta chain was obtained from a study of blood T cell repertoires in COVID-19. The overall study: Sources were T cells, B-cell-depleted T cells, or PBMCs; the material itself was cDNA or gDNA.

Recruitment covered under 25 US areas and drew participants whose ages spanned roughly 18 to 90 years. Sequencing used immunoSEQ multiplex PCR; TCRdb keeps in-frame clones, though not all of them. The table has 300,000 to 500,000 clones, roughly 90% seen once; the top ten hold approximately 1%. Trimming left V 1 base short and J 0 bases short, with 10 bases between. The CDR3 is made up of 15 amino acids. Per germline, CDR1 SGHTA and CDR2 FQGNSA. The sequenced sample was PBMCs or T cells enriched from blood (not recorded which). This chain uses TRBV7-2 with TRBJ2-7; D possibly corresponds to TRBD1 (6 bases). The receptor's source is a woman aged 30 to 39 with acute COVID-19. CDR3 region: CASSLGTGSSYEQYF. The CDR3 region has the DNA TGTGCCAGCAGCTTAGGTACAGGGAGCTCCTACGAGCAGTACTTC.